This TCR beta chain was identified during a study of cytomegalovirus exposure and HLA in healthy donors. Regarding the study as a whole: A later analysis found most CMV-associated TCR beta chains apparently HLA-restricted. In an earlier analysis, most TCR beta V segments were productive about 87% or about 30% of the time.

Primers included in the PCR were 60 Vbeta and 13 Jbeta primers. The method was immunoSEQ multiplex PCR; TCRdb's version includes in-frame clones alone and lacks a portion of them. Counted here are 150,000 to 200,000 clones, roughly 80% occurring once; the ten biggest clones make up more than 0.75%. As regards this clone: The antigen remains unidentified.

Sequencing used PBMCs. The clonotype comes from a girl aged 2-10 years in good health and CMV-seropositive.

The DNA for the CDR3 is TGCGCCAGCTCCCTGGAAAGACTAGCGGGAGAAATCGAGCAGTACTTC. Residues: CASSLERLAGEIEQYF. This chain connects TRBV4-1 to TRBJ2-7, with 12 bases fitting TRBD2. The CDR3 is 16 residues long. The V gene's germline CDR1 is MGHRA and CDR2 YSYEKL. The ends lost 8 bases at V and 6 bases at J; junction bases unmatched: 14.